This T cell receptor beta chain was observed in a study of CD8 T cells in Susac syndrome. Germline values: CDR1 KGHSH, CDR2 LQKENI. The V gene lost 6 bases and the J gene lost 3 bases, with 18 bases spanning the gap. This CDR3 has 16 residues. With random hexamers, roughly 0.45 to 1 ug RNA was reverse transcribed. TCRdb processed the immunoSEQ multiplex PCR reads anew with MiXCR; each CDR3 protein has one entry. The repertoire holds roughly 86,000 distinct CDR3 sequences, 96% seen once, with more than 0.5% in the top ten. Source material: CD8+ T cells from PBMCs. The TCR originated in a human donor with Susac syndrome. The chain recombines TRBV18 with TRBJ2-1; D is perhaps TRBD2 (5 bases). The CDR3 protein is CASSLRTPLHYNEQFF. The CDR3 bases are TGTGCCAGCTCTCTTCGGACTCCATTACACTACAATGAGCAGTTCTTC.